Listed below are T cell receptor beta chains from one sample, sequenced in a study of blood T cell repertoires in COVID-19. The repertoire was sequenced with immunoSEQ multiplex PCR; TCRdb's copy has only in-frame clones and lacks some. Of approximately 250,000 clones in the sample, around 89% were seen once. Sequencing was carried out using PBMCs or T cells enriched from blood (not recorded which). The receptors come from a woman aged 40-49 years with acute COVID-19. Each CDR3 is given with its conserved first and last residue. Fields, in order: J gene, V gene, CDR3 protein.

>TRBJ2-5|TRBV7-8
CASSTTDRGVQETQYF
>TRBJ2-7|TRBV11-2
CASTHPGTGVGEQYF
>TRBJ1-5|TRBV4-3
CASSQGISRGQVQPQHF
>TRBJ2-5|TRBV6-5
CASSYGGVETQYF
>TRBJ1-2|TRBV28
CASSLDRLVYGYTF
>TRBJ2-1|TRBV19
CASTTVGGPGVQFF
>TRBJ2-7|TRBV5-1
CASSLATYSYEQYF
>TRBJ1-1|TRBV7-8
CASSLQGDTEAFF
>TRBJ2-7|TRBV11-2
CASSPRDYEQYF
>TRBJ1-2|TRBV10-2
CASSGQGLMSYGYTF
>TRBJ1-2|TRBV7-2
CASSLETPGTGGTNYGYTF
>TRBJ2-1|TRBV30
CAWSVLAETEQFF
>TRBJ2-1|TRBV29-1
CSSDKSGSYNEQFF
>TRBJ2-1|TRBV30
CAWSVSGYNEQFF
>TRBJ2-4|TRBV7-2
CASSSGTVKNIQYF
>TRBJ2-4|TRBV15
CATSYGTGTKNIQYF
>TRBJ1-3|TRBV7-8
CASSPIFGSSSGNTIYF
>TRBJ2-1|TRBV27
CAIRQSSYNEQFF
>TRBJ1-1|TRBV15
CATDWDRGRNTEAFF
>TRBJ2-5|TRBV6-5
CASTGTAIPETQYF
>TRBJ1-6|TRBV2
CASSVQGVPNNSPLHF
>TRBJ1-6|TRBV4-3
CASSRTLGRGRASPLHF
>TRBJ2-5|TRBV6-5
CASSYSTGVGETQYF
>TRBJ2-1|TRBV19
CASSHSGNSYNEQFF
>TRBJ1-6|TRBV30
CAWSYMSSRSLHF
>TRBJ2-2|TRBV29-1
CSVAQGTSPRSTGELFF
>TRBJ1-1|TRBV4-3
CASSQREYAEAFF
>TRBJ2-7|TRBV5-1
CASSLGDRGGDVYEQYF
>TRBJ1-5|TRBV7-9
CASSPQGDQPQHF
>TRBJ1-2|TRBV6-5
CASSYEQGFNYGYTF
>TRBJ1-1|TRBV5-1
CASSFSGKNTEAFF
>TRBJ2-7|TRBV19
CASSRTGANYEQYF
>TRBJ2-1|TRBV24-1
CATSDRRVMFSEQFF
>TRBJ2-1|TRBV30
CAQGGGRGFVNEQFF
>TRBJ2-1|TRBV2
CASSKDRTNEQFF
>TRBJ2-7|TRBV4-1
CASSQTGSNEQYF
>TRBJ2-1|TRBV5-1
CASSAPGGIGYNEQFF
>TRBJ2-7|TRBV28
CASSRRQREQYF
>TRBJ1-2|TRBV28
CASSYGQGRGGYTF
>TRBJ2-1|TRBV12-3/TRBV12-4
CASSLPSYNEQFF
>TRBJ2-1|TRBV7-2
CASSSAGTSHEQFF
>TRBJ1-1|TRBV12-3/TRBV12-4
CASSFGGAEAFF
>TRBJ2-3|TRBV12-3/TRBV12-4
CASRVGSSDTQYF
>TRBJ1-1|TRBV3-1/TRBV3-2
CASSQELGQGTEAFF
>TRBJ2-5|TRBV6-5
CASSYSGGLETQYF
>TRBJ1-1|TRBV19
CASSTRDREKDTEAFF
>TRBJ2-1|TRBV2
CASRDPSGSYNEQFF
>TRBJ1-1|TRBV6-2/TRBV6-3
CASSYPFRGAEAFF
>TRBJ1-4|TRBV28
CASSPRGELFF
>TRBJ2-5|TRBV25-1
CASSELGLAGGNGETQYF
>TRBJ2-1|TRBV13
CASSIYEWRESRDEQFF
>TRBJ2-1|TRBV30
CAWSVGLTAYNEQFF
>TRBJ2-1|TRBV19
CASSIRGFGGNEQFF
>TRBJ2-1|TRBV7-6
CASSLVLAGSYNEQFF
>TRBJ1-5|TRBV2
CASSENRGLSQPQHF